Below are 9 T cell receptor beta chains sequenced from a single sample in a study of cytomegalovirus exposure and HLA in healthy donors. Use of 60 Vbeta and 13 Jbeta primers characterized the PCR. TCRdb's table, derived via immunoSEQ multiplex PCR, lists solely in-frame clones and lacks some. This table lists over 70,000 clones. Source material: PBMCs. The receptors derive from a woman aged 35 to 49 in good health and CMV-seropositive.

This chain uses TRBV19 with TRBJ2-7, with a tentative D call TRBD1 (5 bases). The V gene's germline CDR1 is LNHDA and CDR2 SQIVND (reference sequence). The germline V and J ends were trimmed by 3 bases and 5 bases, with 17 bases remaining between them. This CDR3 has 15 amino acids. The CDR3 DNA is TGTGCCAGTAGTATCTCCCCAGGGCCAGCGAACGAGCAGTACTTC. Amino acid sequence: CASSISPGPANEQYF.

The gene calls are TRBV29-1 and TRBJ2-7; no clear D. From germline, CDR1 is SQVTM and CDR2 ANQGSEA. V lost 3 bases and J 6 bases, leaving 15 bases between the germline ends. The length of the CDR3 is 13 residues. Here the CDR3 reads CSVDSPNESEQYF. In DNA, the CDR3 is TGCAGCGTTGATTCACCAAATGAGTCCGAGCAGTACTTC.

CDR3 sequence: CASSDRLQGATGRLNYGYTF. CDR3 DNA sequence: TGTGCCAGCAGTGACAGACTACAGGGAGCTACTGGCAGACTTAACTATGGCTACACCTTC. The gene calls are TRBV6-1 and TRBJ1-2, with D possibly being TRBD1 (6 bases). V lost 3 bases and J 1 base, leaving 27 bases between the germline ends. The germline V gene encodes CDR1 MNHNS and CDR2 SASEGT. The CDR3 loop spans 20 amino acids.

CDR3 loop: CASTLLAGTQETQYF. CDR3 nucleotides: TGTGCCAGCACCTTGCTAGCGGGGACGCAAGAGACCCAGTACTTC. The rearrangement joins TRBV7-6 to TRBJ2-5, with 9 bases identical to TRBD2. The V gene's germline CDR1 is SGHVS and CDR2 FNYEAQ. The CDR3 is 15 amino acids. J gave up 2 bases and V 7 bases, and 8 bases lay outside the gene matches.

The V and J genes are TRBV5-1 and TRBJ2-3; TRBD2 might be the D (5 bases). There are 15 residues in the CDR3. The V end was cut by 4 bases, the J end by 2 bases, with 14 bases between. Germline CDR1 is SGHRS and CDR2 is YFSETQ. The CDR3 protein is CASSPEVGNTDTQYF. The CDR3 bases are TGCGCCAGCAGCCCGGAGGTAGGGAACACAGATACGCAGTATTTT.

The chain links TRBV5-4 to TRBJ2-3; possibly TRBD2 for D (6 bases). The CDR3 is 14 residues long. Germline V lookup: CDR1 SGHNT, CDR2 YYREEE (reference sequence). The V end was cut by 3 bases, the J end by 2 bases, with 10 bases between. Here the CDR3 DNA reads TGTGCCAGCAGCTCGGGGAGGTTCACAGATACGCAGTATTTT. Translating it yields CASSSGRFTDTQYF.

J is TRBJ1-1 and V is TRBV6-1, with D maybe TRBD1 (6 bases). CDR1 is MNHNS, CDR2 SASEGT, per germline. V was pared by 4 bases and J by 4 bases, with 13 bases between. There are 14 residues in the CDR3. The CDR3, as DNA: TGTGCCAGCAGTGTGACAGGTTGGGGCACTGAAGCTTTCTTT. Its protein product is CASSVTGWGTEAFF.

The rearrangement links TRBV4-1 to TRBJ2-3; TRBD2 matches 8 bases. CDR3 size: 18 residues. The germline V gene has CDR1 MGHRA and CDR2 YSYEKL. V gave up 0 bases and J gave up 0 bases; unmatched junction bases: 8. CDR3 in DNA: TGCGCCAGCAGCCAAGATTGGGTAACTAGCGGAAGCACAGATACGCAGTATTTT. Protein: CASSQDWVTSGSTDTQYF.

This chain joins TRBV5-1 and TRBJ1-5; 8 bases align to TRBD1. Germline V gene lookup returns CDR1 SGHRS and CDR2 YFSETQ. The CDR3 is 15 residues long. J was trimmed by 1 base and V by 5 bases; bases with no gene match: 5. CDR3 nucleotide sequence: TGCGCCAGCAGGCCGACAGGGGAGAGCAATCAGCCCCAGCATTTT. Protein product: CASRPTGESNQPQHF.